The rows below give T cell receptor beta chains drawn from one sample of a study of blood T cell repertoires in COVID-19. The method was immunoSEQ multiplex PCR; TCRdb's version includes in-frame clones alone and lacks a portion of them. Seen here are 20,000 to 25,000 clones, 83% observed once, and the top ten hold around 48%. The source material was peripheral blood. These receptors were obtained from a man aged 65 to 79 with acute or convalescent COVID-19. The CDR3 runs from the conserved cysteine through the conserved F or W. The D gene is left open where the match is weak. The size of a clone is reported for some rows only, either as once, few or many, or as a class for expanded clones.

J gene | D gene | clone size | V gene | CDR3 protein | CDR3 DNA
TRBJ2-7 | NA | NA | TRBV2 | CASSEALPRQGKFDEQYF | TGTGCCAGCAGTGAAGCGCTTCCCCGGCAGGGTAAATTCGACGAGCAGTACTTC
TRBJ2-7 | TRBD2 | NA | TRBV5-4 | CALGSSGSLYEQYF | TGTGCCCTAGGGTCTAGCGGGAGTCTCTACGAGCAGTACTTC
TRBJ1-4 | TRBD1 | few | TRBV19 | CASSRGQDDMKLFF | TGTGCCAGTAGTCGGGGACAGGATGATATGAAACTGTTTTTT
TRBJ2-3 | NA | NA | TRBV19 | CASSNPRTDTQYF | TGTGCCAGTAGCAATCCCCGCACAGATACGCAGTATTTT
TRBJ2-3 | NA | NA | TRBV7-2 | CASSPNGGLGTDTQYF | TGTGCCAGCAGCCCAAACGGGGGGCTTGGCACAGATACGCAGTATTTT
TRBJ2-3 | TRBD2 | NA | TRBV19 | CASSTGLAGSTDTQYF | TGTGCCAGTAGTACGGGACTAGCGGGGAGCACAGATACGCAGTATTTT
TRBJ1-3 | TRBD1 | NA | TRBV5-5 | CASSFGQGRNTIYF | TGTGCCAGCAGTTTCGGACAGGGGAGAAACACCATATATTTT
TRBJ2-1 | TRBD2 | NA | TRBV30 | CAWSQGAGGNEQFF | TGTGCCTGGAGTCAGGGCGCCGGGGGGAATGAGCAGTTCTTC
TRBJ2-3 | NA | NA | TRBV7-3 | CASSEALRTDTQYF | TGTGCCAGCTCGGAGGCCTTAAGGACAGATACGCAGTATTTT
TRBJ1-5 | NA | NA | TRBV19 | CASSTLWDISNQPQHF | TGTGCCAGTAGTACCCTTTGGGACATTAGCAATCAGCCCCAGCATTTT
TRBJ2-7 | TRBD1 | NA | TRBV19 | CASSEGQGSVYEQYF | TGTGCCAGTAGTGAAGGACAGGGCAGCGTCTACGAGCAGTACTTC
TRBJ2-3 | NA | NA | TRBV30 | CAWGGARVADTQYF | TGTGCCTGGGGGGGGGCCCGGGTCGCAGATACGCAGTATTTT
TRBJ1-6 | TRBD1 | NA | TRBV2 | CASRRDSASNSPLHF | TGTGCCAGCAGGAGGGACAGCGCCAGTAATTCACCCCTCCACTTT
TRBJ2-5 | TRBD2 | NA | TRBV5-1 | CASRPTGSREPETQYF | TGCGCCAGCCGTCCCACGGGTTCGCGGGAGCCAGAGACCCAGTACTTC
TRBJ1-1 | NA | NA | TRBV5-4 | CASSDIITVQSTEAFF | TGTGCCAGCAGCGACATAATCACGGTTCAGAGCACTGAAGCTTTCTTT
TRBJ2-6 | TRBD1 | NA | TRBV5-1 | CASSMYGTGSSGANVLTF | TGCGCCAGCAGCATGTACGGGACAGGGTCCTCTGGGGCCAACGTCCTGACTTTC
TRBJ1-5 | TRBD1 | NA | TRBV7-8 | CASSRDRGENQPQHF | TGTGCCAGCAGCCGGGACAGGGGCGAAAATCAGCCCCAGCATTTT
TRBJ1-1 | NA | few | TRBV6-5 | CASSYSNTNTEAFF | TGTGCCAGCAGTTACTCGAACACGAACACTGAAGCTTTCTTT
TRBJ1-5 | NA | NA | TRBV30 | CAWSEGEQPQHF | TGTGCCTGGAGTGAGGGAGAACAGCCCCAGCATTTT
TRBJ1-4 | NA | NA | TRBV29-1 | CSVDPGGEKLFF | TGCAGCGTTGACCCGGGAGGAGAAAAACTGTTTTTT
TRBJ1-1 | NA | once | TRBV6-2/TRBV6-3 | CASSLTLGSNTEAFF | TGTGCCAGCAGTCTTACTCTGGGCAGTAACACTGAAGCTTTCTTT
TRBJ2-1 | NA | NA | TRBV6-2/TRBV6-3 | CASSYALFSGTYNEQFF | TGTGCCAGCAGTTACGCCCTATTTAGCGGAACATACAATGAGCAGTTCTTC
TRBJ2-7 | TRBD2 | NA | TRBV18 | CASSHRGTGGAGSYEQYF | TGTGCCAGCTCACACCGCGGGACGGGAGGGGCAGGCTCCTACGAGCAGTACTTC